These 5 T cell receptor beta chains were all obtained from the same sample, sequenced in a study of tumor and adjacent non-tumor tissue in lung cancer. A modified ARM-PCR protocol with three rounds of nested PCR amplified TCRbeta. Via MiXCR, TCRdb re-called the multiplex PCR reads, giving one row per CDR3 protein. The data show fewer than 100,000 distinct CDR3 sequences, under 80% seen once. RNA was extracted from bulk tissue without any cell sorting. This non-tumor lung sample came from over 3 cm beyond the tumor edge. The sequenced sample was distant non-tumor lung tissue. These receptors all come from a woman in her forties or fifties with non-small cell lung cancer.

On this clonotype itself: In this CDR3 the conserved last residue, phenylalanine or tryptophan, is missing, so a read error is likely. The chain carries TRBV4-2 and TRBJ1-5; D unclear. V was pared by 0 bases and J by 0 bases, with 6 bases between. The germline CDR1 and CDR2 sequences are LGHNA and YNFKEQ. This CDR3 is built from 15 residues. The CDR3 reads CASSQEPTSNQPQHI. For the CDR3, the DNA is TGTGCCAGCAGCCAAGAACCCACTAGCAATCAGCCCCAGCATATT.

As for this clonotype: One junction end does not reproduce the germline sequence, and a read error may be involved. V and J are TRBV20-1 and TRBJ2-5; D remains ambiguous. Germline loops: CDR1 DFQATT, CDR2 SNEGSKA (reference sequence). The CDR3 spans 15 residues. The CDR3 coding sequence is TGCAGTGCCAATTACCTTCTACATGGGGTCGAGACCCAGTGCTTC. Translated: CSANYLLHGVETQCF.

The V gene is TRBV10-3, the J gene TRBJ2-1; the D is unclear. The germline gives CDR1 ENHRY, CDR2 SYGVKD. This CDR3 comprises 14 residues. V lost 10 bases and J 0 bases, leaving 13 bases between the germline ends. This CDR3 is CANSPSGSYNEQFF. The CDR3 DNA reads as TGTGCCAACTCCCCCTCCGGCTCCTACAATGAGCAGTTCTTC.

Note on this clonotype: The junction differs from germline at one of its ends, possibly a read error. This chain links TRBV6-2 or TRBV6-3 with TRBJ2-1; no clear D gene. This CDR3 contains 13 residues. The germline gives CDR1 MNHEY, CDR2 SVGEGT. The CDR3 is CASSNSIRNEQSF. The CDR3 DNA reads TGTGCCAGCAGTAACTCGATTCGGAATGAGCAGTCCTTC.

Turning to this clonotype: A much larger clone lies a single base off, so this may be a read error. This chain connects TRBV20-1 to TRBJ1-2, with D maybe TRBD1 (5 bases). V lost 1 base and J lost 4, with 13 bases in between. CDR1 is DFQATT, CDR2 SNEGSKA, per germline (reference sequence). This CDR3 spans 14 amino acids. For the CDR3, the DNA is TGCAGTGCTAGAGTTGGGGGGATGGGCTATGGCTACACCTTC. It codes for CSARVGGMGYGYTF.